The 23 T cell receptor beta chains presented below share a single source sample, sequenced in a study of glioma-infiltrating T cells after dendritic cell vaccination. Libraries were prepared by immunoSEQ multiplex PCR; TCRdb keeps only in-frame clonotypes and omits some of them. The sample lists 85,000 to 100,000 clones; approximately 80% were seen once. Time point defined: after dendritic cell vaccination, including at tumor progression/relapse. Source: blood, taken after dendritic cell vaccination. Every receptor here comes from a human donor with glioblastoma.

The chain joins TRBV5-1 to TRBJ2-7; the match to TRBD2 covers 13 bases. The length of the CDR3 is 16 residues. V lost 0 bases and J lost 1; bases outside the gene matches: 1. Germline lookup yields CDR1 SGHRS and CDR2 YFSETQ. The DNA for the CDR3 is TGCGCCAGCAGCTTGGGACTAGCGGGGGGTTCCTACGAGCAGTACTTC. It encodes CASSLGLAGGSYEQYF.

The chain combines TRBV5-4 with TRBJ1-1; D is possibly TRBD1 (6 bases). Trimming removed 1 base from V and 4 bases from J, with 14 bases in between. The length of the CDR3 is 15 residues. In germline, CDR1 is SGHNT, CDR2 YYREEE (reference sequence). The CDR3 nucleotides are TGTGCCAGCAGCTTGATTGGGGGGGCGCGCACTGAAGCTTTCTTT. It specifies CASSLIGGARTEAFF.

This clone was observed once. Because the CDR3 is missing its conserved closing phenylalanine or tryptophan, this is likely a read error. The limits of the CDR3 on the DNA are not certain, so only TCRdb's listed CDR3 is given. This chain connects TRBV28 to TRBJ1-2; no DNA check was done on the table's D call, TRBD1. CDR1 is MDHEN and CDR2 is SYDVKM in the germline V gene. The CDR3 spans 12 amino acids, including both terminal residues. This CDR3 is CASSQPGQHGTT.

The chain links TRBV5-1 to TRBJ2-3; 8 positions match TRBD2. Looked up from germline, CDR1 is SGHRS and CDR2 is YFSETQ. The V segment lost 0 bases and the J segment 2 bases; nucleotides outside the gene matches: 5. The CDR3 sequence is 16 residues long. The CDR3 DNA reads TGCGCCAGCAGCTTGGGGACTAGCATCTCCACAGATACGCAGTATTTT. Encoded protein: CASSLGTSISTDTQYF.

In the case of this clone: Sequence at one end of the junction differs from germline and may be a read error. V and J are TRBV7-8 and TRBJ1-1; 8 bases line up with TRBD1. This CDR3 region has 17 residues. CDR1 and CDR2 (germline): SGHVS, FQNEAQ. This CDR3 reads CASSRGDRRLGNTEALF. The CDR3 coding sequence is TGTGCCAGCAGCCGTGGGGACAGGCGGTTGGGGAACACTGAAGCTCTCTTT. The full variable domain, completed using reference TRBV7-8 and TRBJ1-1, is GAGVSQSPRYKVAKRGQDVALRCDPISGHVSLFWYQQALGQGPEFLTYFQNEAQLDKSGLPSDRFFAERPEGSVSTLKIQRTQQEDSAVYLCASSRGDRRLGNTEALFGQGTRLTVV.

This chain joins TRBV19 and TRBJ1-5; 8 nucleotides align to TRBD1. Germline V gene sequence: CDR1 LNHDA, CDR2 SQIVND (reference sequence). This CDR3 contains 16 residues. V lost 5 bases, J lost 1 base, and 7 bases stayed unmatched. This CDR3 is CASSVQGAGSNQPQHF. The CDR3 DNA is TGTGCCAGTAGTGTTCAGGGGGCGGGCAGCAATCAGCCCCAGCATTTT.

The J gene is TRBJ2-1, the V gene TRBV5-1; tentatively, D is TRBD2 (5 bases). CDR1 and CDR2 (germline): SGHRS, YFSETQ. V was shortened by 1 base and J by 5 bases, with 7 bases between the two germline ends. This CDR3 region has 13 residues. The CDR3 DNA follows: TGCGCCAGCAGCTTGAGCGGAAACAATGAGCAGTTCTTC. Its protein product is CASSLSGNNEQFF.

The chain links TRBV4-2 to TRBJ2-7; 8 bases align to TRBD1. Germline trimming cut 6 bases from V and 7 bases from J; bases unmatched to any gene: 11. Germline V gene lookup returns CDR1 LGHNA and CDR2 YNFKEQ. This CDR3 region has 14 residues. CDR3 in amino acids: CASRVQGASGEQYF. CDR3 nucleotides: TGTGCCAGCAGAGTTCAGGGGGCATCGGGTGAGCAGTACTTC.

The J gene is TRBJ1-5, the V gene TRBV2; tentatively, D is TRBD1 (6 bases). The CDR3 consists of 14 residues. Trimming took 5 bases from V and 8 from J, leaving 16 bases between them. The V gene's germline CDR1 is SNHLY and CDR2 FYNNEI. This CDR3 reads CASSPWTVREPQHF. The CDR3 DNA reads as TGTGCCAGCAGTCCTTGGACAGTTCGGGAGCCCCAGCATTTT.

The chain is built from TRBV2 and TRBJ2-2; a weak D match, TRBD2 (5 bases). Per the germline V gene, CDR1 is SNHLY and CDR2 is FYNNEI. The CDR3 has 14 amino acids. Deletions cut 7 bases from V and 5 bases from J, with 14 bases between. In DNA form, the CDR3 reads TGTGCCAGCATTCGGCTAGCCCAGACCGGGGAGCTGTTTTTT. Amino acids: CASIRLAQTGELFF.

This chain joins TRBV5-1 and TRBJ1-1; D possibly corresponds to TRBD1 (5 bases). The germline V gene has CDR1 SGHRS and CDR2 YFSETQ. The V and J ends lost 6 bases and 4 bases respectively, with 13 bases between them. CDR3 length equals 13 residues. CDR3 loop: CASKISDSTEAFF. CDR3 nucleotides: TGCGCCAGCAAAATATCAGACAGCACTGAAGCTTTCTTT.

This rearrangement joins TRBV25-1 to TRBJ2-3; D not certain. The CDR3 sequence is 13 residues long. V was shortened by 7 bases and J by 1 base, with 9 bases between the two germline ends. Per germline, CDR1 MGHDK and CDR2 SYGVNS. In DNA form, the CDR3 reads TGTGCCAGCACTAGTTGGGGCACAGATACGCAGTATTTT. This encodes CASTSWGTDTQYF.

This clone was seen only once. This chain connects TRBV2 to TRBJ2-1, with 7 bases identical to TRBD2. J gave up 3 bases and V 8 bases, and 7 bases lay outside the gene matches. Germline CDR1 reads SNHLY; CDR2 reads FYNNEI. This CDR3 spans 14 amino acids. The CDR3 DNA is TGTGCCAGCCGTGCTGGCGGGGGCTACAATGAGCAGTTCTTC. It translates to CASRAGGGYNEQFF.

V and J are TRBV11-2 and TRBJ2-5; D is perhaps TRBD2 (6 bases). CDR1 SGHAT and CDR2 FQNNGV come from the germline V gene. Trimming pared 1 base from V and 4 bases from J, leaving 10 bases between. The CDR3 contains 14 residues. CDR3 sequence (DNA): TGTGCCAGCAGCTTAGTAGCGGTTGTAGAGACCCAGTACTTC. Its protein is CASSLVAVVETQYF.

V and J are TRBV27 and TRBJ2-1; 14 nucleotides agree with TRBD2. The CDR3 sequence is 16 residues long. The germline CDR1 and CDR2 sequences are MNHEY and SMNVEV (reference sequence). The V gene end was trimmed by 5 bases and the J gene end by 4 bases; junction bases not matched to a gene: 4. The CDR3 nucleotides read TGTGCCAGCAGTATCCGACTAGCGGGAGGGTACAATGAGCAGTTCTTC. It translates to CASSIRLAGGYNEQFF.

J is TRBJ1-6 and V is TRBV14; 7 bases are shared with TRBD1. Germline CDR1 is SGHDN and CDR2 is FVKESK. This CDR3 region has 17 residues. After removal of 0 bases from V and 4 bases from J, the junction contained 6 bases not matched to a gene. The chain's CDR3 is CASSQDLGTAYNSPLHF. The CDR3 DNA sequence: TGTGCCAGCAGCCAAGATTTGGGGACAGCGTATAATTCACCCCTCCACTTT.

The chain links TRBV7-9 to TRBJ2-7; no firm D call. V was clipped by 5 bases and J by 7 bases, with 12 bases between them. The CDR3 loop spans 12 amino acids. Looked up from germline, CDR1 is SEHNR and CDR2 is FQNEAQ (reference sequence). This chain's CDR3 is CASSLADLEQYF. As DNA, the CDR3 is TGTGCCAGCAGCCTCGCGGATCTGGAGCAGTACTTC.

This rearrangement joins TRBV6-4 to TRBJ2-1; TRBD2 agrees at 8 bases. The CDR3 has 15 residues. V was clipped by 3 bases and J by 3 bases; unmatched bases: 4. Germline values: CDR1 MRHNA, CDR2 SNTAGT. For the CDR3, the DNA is TGTGCCAGCAGTGAAACTAGCGGACGCTACAATGAGCAGTTCTTC. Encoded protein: CASSETSGRYNEQFF.

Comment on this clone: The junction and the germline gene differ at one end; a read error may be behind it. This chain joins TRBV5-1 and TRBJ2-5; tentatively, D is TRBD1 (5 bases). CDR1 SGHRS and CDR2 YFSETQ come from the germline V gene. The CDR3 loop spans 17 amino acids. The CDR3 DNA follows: TGCGCCAGCAGCTTGGATGGGGCACCTAACTACCAGGAGACCCAGTACTTC. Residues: CASSLDGAPNYQETQYF.

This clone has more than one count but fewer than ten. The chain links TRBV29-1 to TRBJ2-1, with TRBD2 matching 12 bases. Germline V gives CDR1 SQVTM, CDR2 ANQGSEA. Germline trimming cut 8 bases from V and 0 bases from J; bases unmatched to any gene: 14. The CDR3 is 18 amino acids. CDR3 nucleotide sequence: TGCAGCACCCGACTAGCGGGGGCCTACGGGAGCTCCTACAATGAGCAGTTCTTC. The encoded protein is CSTRLAGAYGSSYNEQFF.

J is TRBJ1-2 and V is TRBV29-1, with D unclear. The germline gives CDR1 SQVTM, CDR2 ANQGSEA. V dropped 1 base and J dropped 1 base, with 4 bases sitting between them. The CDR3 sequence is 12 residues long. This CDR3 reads CSVEGYNYGYTF. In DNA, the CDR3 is TGCAGCGTTGAAGGCTATAACTATGGCTACACCTTC. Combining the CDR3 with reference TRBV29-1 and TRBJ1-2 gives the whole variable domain SAVISQKPSRDICQRGTSLTIQCQVDSQVTMMFWYRQQPGQSLTLIATANQGSEATYESGFVIDKFPISRPNLTFSTLTVSNMSPEDSSIYLCSVEGYNYGYTFGSGTRLTVV.

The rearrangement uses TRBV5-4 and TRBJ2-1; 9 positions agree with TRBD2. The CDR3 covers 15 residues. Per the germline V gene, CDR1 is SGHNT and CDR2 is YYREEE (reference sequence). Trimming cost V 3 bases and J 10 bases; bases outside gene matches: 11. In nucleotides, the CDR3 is TGTGCCAGCAGCTCGGAGGGACTAGCTGGTCGGGAGCAGTTCTTC. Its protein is CASSSEGLAGREQFF.

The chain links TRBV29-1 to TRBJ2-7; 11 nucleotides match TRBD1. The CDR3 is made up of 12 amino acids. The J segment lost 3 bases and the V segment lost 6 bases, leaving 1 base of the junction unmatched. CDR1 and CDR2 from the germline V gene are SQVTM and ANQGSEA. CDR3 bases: TGCAGCGTGGGACAGGGGGTCTACGAGCAGTACTTC. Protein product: CSVGQGVYEQYF.